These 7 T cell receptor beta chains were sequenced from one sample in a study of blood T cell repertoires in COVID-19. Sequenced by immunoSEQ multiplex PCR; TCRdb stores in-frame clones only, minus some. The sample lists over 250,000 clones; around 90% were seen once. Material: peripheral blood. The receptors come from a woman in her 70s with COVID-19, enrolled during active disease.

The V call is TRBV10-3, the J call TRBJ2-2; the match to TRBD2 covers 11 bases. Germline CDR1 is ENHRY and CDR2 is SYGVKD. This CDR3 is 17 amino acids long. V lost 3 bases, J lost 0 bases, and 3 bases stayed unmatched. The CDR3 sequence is CAISEGTSGTNTGELFF. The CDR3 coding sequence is TGTGCCATCAGTGAAGGGACTAGCGGAACGAACACCGGGGAGCTGTTTTTT.

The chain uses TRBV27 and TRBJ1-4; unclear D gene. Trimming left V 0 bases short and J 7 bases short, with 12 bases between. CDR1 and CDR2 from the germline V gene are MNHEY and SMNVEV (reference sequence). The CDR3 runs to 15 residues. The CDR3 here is CASSLSWRGSEKLFF. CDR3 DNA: TGTGCCAGCAGTTTATCGTGGAGAGGAAGTGAAAAACTGTTTTTT.

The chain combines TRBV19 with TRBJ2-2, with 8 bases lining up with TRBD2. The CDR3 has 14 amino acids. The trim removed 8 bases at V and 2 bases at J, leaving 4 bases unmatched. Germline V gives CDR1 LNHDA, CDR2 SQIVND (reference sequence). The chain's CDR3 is CASGSGGNTGELFF. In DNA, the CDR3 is TGTGCCAGTGGAAGCGGGGGTAACACCGGGGAGCTGTTTTTT.

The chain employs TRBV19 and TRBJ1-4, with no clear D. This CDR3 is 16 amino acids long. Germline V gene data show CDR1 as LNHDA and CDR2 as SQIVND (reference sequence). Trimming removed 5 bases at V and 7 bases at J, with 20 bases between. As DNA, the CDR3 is TGTGCCAGTAGTCGGCCGGGCAGCGGAATAGGTGAAAAACTGTTTTTT. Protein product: CASSRPGSGIGEKLFF.

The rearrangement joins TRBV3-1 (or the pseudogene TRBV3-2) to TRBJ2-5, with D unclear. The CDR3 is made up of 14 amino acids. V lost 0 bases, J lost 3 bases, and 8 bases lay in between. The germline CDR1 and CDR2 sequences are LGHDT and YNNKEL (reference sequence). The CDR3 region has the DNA TGTGCCAGCAGCCAAGATCCCCGGGAAGAGACCCAGTACTTC. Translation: CASSQDPREETQYF.

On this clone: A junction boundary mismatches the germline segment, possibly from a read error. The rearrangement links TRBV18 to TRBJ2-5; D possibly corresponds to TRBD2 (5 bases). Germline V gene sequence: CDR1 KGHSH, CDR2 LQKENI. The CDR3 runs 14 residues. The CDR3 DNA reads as TGTGCCAGCTCAACACCGGTAGCGAGAGAGACCCAGTACTTC. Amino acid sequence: CASSTPVARETQYF.

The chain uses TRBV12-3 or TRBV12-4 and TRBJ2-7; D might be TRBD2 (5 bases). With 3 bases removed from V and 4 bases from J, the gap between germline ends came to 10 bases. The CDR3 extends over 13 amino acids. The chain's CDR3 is CASSFFTSYEQYF. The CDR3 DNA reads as TGTGCCAGCAGTTTCTTCACTAGTTACGAGCAGTACTTC.